This T cell receptor (beta chain) derives from a study of blood T cell repertoires in COVID-19. V lost 4 bases to trimming and J lost 4 bases; unmatched junction nucleotides: 11. Germline V gives CDR1 SQVTM, CDR2 ANQGSEA. The CDR3 loop spans 15 amino acids. Sequencing used immunoSEQ multiplex PCR; TCRdb keeps in-frame clones, though not all of them. The sample includes around 400,000 clones, roughly 87% of them seen just once. Participants were placed into cohorts based on the clinical history they reported. The sequence was collected from a woman in her forties or fifties who had recovered from COVID-19. V usage is TRBV29-1 and J usage is TRBJ2-3; 7 bases align to TRBD1. The sequenced sample consisted of PBMCs or T cells enriched from blood (not recorded which). The CDR3 nucleotides are TGCAGCGTTGTTTCCGTGGACCAGGGGGCAGATACGCAGTATTTT. Encoded protein: CSVVSVDQGADTQYF.